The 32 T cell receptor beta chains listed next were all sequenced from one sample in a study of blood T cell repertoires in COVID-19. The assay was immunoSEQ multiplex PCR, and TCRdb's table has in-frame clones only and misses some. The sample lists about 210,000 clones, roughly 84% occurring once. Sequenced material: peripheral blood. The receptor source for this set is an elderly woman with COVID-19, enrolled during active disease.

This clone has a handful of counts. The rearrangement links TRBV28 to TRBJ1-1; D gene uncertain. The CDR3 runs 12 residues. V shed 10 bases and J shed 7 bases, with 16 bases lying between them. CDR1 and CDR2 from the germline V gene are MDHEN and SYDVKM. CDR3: CATKQSIIEAFF. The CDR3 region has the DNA TGTGCCACCAAACAGTCGATCATTGAAGCTTTCTTT.

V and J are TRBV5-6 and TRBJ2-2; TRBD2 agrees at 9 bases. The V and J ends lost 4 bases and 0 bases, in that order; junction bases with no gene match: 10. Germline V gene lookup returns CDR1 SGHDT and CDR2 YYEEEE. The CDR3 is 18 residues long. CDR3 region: CASSPGGLAGSNTGELFF. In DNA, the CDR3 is TGTGCCAGCAGCCCGGGAGGCCTAGCGGGGTCGAACACCGGGGAGCTGTTTTTT.

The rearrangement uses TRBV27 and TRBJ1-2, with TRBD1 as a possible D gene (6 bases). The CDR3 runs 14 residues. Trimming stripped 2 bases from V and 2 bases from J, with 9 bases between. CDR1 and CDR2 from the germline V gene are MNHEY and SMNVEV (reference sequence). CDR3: CASSLNGQNYGYTF. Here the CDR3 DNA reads TGTGCCAGCAGTTTAAATGGACAGAACTATGGCTACACCTTC.

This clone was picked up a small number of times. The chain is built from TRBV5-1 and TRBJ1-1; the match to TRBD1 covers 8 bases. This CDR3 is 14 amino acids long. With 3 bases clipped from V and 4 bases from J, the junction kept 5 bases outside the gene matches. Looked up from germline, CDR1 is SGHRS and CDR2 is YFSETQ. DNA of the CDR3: TGCGCCAGCAGCTATGACAGGGGCGGCACTGAAGCTTTCTTT. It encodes CASSYDRGGTEAFF.

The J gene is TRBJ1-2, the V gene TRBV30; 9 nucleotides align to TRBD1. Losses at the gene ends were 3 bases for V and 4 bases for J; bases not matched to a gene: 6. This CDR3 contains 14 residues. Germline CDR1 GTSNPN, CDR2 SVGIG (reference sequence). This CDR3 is CAWRRTGGRYGYTF. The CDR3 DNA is TGTGCCTGGAGAAGAACAGGGGGCCGCTATGGCTACACCTTC.

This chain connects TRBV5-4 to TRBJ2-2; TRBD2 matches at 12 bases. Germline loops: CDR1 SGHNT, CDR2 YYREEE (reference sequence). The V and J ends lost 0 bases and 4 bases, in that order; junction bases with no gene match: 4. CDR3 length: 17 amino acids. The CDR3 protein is CASSLASGGAVTGELFF. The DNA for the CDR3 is TGTGCCAGCAGCTTGGCTAGCGGGGGGGCGGTCACCGGGGAGCTGTTTTTT.

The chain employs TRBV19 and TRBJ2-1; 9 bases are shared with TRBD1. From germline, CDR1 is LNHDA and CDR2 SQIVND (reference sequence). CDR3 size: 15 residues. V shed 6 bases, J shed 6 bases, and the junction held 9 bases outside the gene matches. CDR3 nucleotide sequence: TGTGCCAGTAGAACCGGGACAGGGAGGGTCAATGAGCAGTTCTTC. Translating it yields CASRTGTGRVNEQFF.

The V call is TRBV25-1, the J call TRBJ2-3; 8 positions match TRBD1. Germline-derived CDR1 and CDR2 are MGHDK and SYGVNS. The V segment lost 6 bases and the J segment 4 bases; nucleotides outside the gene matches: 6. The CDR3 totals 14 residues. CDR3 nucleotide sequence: TGTGCCAGCAGATCTACAGGGGGGCCAGATACGCAGTATTTT. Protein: CASRSTGGPDTQYF. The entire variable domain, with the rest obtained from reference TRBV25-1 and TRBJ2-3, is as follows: EADIYQTPRYLVIGTGKKITLECSQTMGHDKMYWYQQDPGMELHLIHYSYGVNSTEKGDLSSESTVSRIRTEHFPLTLESARPSHTSQYLCASRSTGGPDTQYFGPGTRLTVL.

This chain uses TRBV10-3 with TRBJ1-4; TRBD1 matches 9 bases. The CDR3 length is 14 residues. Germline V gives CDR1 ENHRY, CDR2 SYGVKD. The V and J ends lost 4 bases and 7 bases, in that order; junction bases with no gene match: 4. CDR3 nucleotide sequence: TGTGCCATCAGTGGGGGGACAGGGCCTGAAAAACTGTTTTTT. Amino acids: CAISGGTGPEKLFF.

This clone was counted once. The CDR3: CASRPGQGFQPQHF. CDR3 nucleotides: TGTGCCAGTAGGCCGGGACAGGGTTTCCAGCCCCAGCATTTT. The gene calls are TRBV19 and TRBJ1-5; 9 positions agree with TRBD1. J was trimmed by 7 bases and V by 6 bases; bases with no gene match: 7. Looked up from germline, CDR1 is LNHDA and CDR2 is SQIVND (reference sequence). CDR3 size: 14 residues.

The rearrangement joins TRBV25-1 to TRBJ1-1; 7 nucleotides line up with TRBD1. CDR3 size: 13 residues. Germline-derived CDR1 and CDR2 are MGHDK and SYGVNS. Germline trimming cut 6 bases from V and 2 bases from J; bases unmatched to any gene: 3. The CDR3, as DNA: TGTGCCAGCAGGGGACAGCTCAACACTGAAGCTTTCTTT. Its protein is CASRGQLNTEAFF.

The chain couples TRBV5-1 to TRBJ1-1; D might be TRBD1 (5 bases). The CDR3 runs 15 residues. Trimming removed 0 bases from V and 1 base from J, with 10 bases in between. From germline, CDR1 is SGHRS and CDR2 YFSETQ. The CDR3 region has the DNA TGCGCCAGCAGCTTGGAGGAGGGGAAGAACACTGAAGCTTTCTTT. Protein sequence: CASSLEEGKNTEAFF.

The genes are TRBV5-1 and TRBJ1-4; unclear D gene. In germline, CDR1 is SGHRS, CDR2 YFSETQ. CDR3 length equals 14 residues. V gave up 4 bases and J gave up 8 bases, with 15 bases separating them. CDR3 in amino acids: CASSPESRGEKLFF. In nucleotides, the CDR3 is TGCGCCAGCAGCCCCGAATCCAGAGGGGAAAAACTGTTTTTT.

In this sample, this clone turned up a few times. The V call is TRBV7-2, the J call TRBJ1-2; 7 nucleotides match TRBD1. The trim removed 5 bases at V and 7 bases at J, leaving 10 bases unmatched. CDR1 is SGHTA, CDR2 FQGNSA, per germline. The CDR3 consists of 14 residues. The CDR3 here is CASSRRGTESGYTF. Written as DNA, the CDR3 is TGTGCCAGCAGCCGTAGGGGGACAGAAAGTGGCTACACCTTC.

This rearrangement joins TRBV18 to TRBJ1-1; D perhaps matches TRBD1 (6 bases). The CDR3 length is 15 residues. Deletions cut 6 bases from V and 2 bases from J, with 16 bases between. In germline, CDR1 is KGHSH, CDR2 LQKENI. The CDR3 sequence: CASSPSGGANTEAFF. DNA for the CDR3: TGTGCCAGCTCGCCCTCGGGGGGGGCCAACACTGAAGCTTTCTTT.

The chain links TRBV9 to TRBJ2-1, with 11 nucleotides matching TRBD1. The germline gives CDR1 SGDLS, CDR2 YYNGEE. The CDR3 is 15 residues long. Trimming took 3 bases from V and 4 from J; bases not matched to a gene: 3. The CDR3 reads CASSDRDRGYNEQFF. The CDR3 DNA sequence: TGTGCCAGCAGCGACCGGGACAGGGGGTACAATGAGCAGTTCTTC.

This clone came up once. This chain's CDR3 is CAWSVKWAGLNEKLFF. In DNA form, the CDR3 reads TGTGCCTGGAGTGTAAAGTGGGCAGGGCTTAATGAAAAACTGTTTTTT. The gene calls are TRBV30 and TRBJ1-4; D may be TRBD1 (5 bases). This CDR3 contains 16 residues. V was cut by 0 bases and J by 4 bases, with 15 bases left in between. The germline V gene has CDR1 GTSNPN and CDR2 SVGIG (reference sequence).

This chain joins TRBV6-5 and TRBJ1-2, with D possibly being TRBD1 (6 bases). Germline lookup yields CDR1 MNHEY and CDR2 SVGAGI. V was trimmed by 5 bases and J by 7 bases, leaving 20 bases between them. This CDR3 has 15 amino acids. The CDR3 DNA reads TGTGCCAGCAGTCCCTCGGGACGGACAGTTAGTGGCTACACCTTC. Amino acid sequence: CASSPSGRTVSGYTF.

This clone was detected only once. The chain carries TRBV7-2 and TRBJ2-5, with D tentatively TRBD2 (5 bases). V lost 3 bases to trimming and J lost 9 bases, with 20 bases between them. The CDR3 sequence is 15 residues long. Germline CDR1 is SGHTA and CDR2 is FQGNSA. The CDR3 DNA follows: TGTGCCAGCAGCTTCAGCGACGCCGCCGGGGAGTCCCAGTACTTC. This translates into CASSFSDAAGESQYF.

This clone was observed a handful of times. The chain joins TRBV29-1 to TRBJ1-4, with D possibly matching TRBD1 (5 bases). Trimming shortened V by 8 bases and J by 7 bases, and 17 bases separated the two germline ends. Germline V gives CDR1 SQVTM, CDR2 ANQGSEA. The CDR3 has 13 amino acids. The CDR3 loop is CSTRQFSSEKLFF. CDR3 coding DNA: TGCAGCACACGACAGTTTTCAAGTGAAAAACTGTTTTTT.

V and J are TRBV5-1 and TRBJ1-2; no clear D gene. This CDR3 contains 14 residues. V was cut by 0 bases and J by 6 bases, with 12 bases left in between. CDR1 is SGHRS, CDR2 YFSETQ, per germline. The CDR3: CASSLESPVNGYTF. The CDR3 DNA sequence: TGCGCCAGCAGCTTGGAAAGCCCCGTAAATGGCTACACCTTC.

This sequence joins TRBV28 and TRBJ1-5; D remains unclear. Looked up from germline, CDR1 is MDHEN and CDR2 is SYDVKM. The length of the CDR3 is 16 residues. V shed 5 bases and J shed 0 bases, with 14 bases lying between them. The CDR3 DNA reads TGTGCCAGCAGTCCTCACCGCGGCGATAGCAATCAGCCCCAGCATTTT. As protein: CASSPHRGDSNQPQHF.

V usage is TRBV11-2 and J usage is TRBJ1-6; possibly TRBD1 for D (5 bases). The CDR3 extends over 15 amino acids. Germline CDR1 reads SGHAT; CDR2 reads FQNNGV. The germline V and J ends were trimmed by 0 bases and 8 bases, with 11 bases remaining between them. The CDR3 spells CASSLDGRVHSPLHF. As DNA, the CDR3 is TGTGCCAGCAGCTTAGACGGCAGGGTCCATTCACCCCTCCACTTT.

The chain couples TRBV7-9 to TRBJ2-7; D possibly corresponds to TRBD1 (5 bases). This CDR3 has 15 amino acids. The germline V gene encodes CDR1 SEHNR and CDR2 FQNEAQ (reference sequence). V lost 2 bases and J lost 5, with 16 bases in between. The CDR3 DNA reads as TGTGCCAGCAGCTTATTGGGCAGGGAAGGGCACGAGCAGTACTTC. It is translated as CASSLLGREGHEQYF.

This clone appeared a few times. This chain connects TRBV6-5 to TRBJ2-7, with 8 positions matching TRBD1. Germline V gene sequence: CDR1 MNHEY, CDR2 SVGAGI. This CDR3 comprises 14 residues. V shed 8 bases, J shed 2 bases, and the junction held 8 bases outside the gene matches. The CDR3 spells CASSRGRGPYEQYF. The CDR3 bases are TGTGCCAGCTCCCGGGGCAGGGGGCCCTACGAGCAGTACTTC.

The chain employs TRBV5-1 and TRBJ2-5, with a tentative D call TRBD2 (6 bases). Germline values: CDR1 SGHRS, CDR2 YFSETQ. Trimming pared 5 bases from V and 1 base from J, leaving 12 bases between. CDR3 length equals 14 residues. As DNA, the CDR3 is TGCGCCAGCAGAACAATGGGGGGCCAAGAGACCCAGTACTTC. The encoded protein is CASRTMGGQETQYF.

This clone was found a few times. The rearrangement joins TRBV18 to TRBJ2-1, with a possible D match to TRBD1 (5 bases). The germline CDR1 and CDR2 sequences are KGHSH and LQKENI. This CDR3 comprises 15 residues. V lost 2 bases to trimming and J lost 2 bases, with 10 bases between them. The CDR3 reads CASSPGVDTYNEQFF. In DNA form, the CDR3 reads TGTGCCAGCTCACCAGGTGTGGACACCTACAATGAGCAGTTCTTC.

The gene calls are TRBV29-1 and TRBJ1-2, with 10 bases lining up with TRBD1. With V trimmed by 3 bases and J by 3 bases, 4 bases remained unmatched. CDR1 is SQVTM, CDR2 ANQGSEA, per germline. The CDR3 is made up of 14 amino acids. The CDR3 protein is CSVDRGQGYYGYTF. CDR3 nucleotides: TGCAGCGTTGATCGGGGACAGGGGTACTATGGCTACACCTTC. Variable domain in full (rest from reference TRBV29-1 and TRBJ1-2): SAVISQKPSRDICQRGTSLTIQCQVDSQVTMMFWYRQQPGQSLTLIATANQGSEATYESGFVIDKFPISRPNLTFSTLTVSNMSPEDSSIYLCSVDRGQGYYGYTFGSGTRLTVV.

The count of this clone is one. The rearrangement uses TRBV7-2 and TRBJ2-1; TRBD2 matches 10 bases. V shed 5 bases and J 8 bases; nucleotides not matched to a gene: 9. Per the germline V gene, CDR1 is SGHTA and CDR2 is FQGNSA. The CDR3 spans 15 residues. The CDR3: CASSLTGLAGDEQFF. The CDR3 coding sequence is TGTGCCAGCAGCCTCACCGGGCTAGCGGGGGATGAGCAGTTCTTC.

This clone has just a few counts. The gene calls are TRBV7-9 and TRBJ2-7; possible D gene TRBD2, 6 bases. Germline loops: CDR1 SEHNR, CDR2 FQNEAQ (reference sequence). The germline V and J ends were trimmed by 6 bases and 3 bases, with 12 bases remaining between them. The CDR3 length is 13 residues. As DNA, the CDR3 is TGTGCCAGCAGGGGGGGACGTAGCTACGAGCAGTACTTC. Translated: CASRGGRSYEQYF.

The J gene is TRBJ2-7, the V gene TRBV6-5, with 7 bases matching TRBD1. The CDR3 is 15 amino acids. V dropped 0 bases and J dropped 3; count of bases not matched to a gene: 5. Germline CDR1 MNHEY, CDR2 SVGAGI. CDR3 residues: CASSYSYRGNYEQYV. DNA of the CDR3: TGTGCCAGCAGTTACTCCTACAGGGGAAACTACGAGCAGTACGTC.

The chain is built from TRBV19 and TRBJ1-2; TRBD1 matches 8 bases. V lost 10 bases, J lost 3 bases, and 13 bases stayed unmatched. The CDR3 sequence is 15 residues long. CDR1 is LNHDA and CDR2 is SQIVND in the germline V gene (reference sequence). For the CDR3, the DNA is TGTGCCACTAAAGAACAGGGGGAAAACTACTATGGCTACACCTTC. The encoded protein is CATKEQGENYYGYTF.